These 22 T cell receptor beta chains originate from one sample sequenced in a study of OX40 agonist ivuxolimab in advanced cancers. TCRdb's table, derived via immunoSEQ multiplex PCR, lists solely in-frame clones and lacks some. The sample yields about 69,000 clones, roughly 90% seen once. The sample consisted of CD4+ or CD8+ T cells sorted from blood, taken in a trial of the OX40 agonist ivuxolimab. These receptors were taken from an adult with an advanced solid tumor such as melanoma, head and neck, liver or kidney cancer.

The chain employs TRBV7-2 and TRBJ1-2; D perhaps matches TRBD1 (5 bases). V was clipped by 3 bases and J by 2 bases, with 7 bases between them. Germline loops: CDR1 SGHTA, CDR2 FQGNSA. The CDR3 is made up of 13 amino acids. This chain's CDR3 is CASSFRQNYGYTF. The CDR3 nucleotides are TGTGCCAGCAGCTTTAGACAGAACTATGGCTACACCTTC.

V is TRBV5-4 and J is TRBJ2-3; 14 bases are a match to TRBD2. Germline-derived CDR1 and CDR2 are SGHNT and YYREEE (reference sequence). After removal of 4 bases from V and 6 bases from J, the junction contained 7 bases not matched to a gene. This CDR3 is built from 16 residues. Here the CDR3 reads CASSRGLAGVEDTQYF. DNA for the CDR3: TGTGCCAGCAGCCGGGGACTAGCGGGAGTCGAGGATACGCAGTATTTT.

The V call is TRBV19, the J call TRBJ1-1; D uncertain. Trimming left V 6 bases short and J 0 bases short, with 11 bases between. The CDR3 has 14 amino acids. CDR1 is LNHDA, CDR2 SQIVND, per germline (reference sequence). CDR3 in DNA: TGTGCCAGTAGGAACGGGGAAGTGAACACTGAAGCTTTCTTT. Residues: CASRNGEVNTEAFF.

This clone was picked up a small number of times. V gene TRBV6-5 combines with J gene TRBJ2-1; 14 nucleotides align to TRBD2. V lost 6 bases and J lost 10; bases outside the gene matches: 5. Germline assignment: CDR1 MNHEY and CDR2 SVGAGI. This CDR3 region has 14 residues. As DNA, the CDR3 is TGTGCCAGCAGGGGACTAGCGGGAGTGGGAGAGCAGTTCTTC. Amino acid sequence: CASRGLAGVGEQFF.

The genes are TRBV18 and TRBJ1-2; a weak D match, TRBD1 (5 bases). V was shortened by 5 bases and J by 8 bases, with 21 bases between the two germline ends. Germline V lookup: CDR1 KGHSH, CDR2 LQKENI. The CDR3 has 15 amino acids. The chain's CDR3 is CASSSTRQSFYGYTF. The CDR3 region has the DNA TGTGCCAGCTCATCCACCCGACAGTCATTTTACGGCTACACCTTC. Using reference TRBV18 and TRBJ1-2 for the parts outside the CDR3, the full variable domain is NAGVMQNPRHLVRRRGQEARLRCSPMKGHSHVYWYRQLPEEGLKFMVYLQKENIIDESGMPKERFSAEFPKEGPSILRIQQVVRGDSAAYFCASSSTRQSFYGYTFGSGTRLTVV.

The chain recombines TRBV25-1 with TRBJ2-2, with D tentatively TRBD2 (6 bases). Germline CDR1 MGHDK, CDR2 SYGVNS. V was trimmed by 7 bases and J by 7 bases, leaving 13 bases between them. The CDR3 contains 13 residues. CDR3 protein: CASKAPGVGELFF. CDR3 in DNA: TGTGCCAGCAAAGCGCCGGGGGTCGGGGAGCTGTTTTTT.

The genes are TRBV5-1 and TRBJ2-3, with TRBD2 matching 7 bases. Losses at the gene ends were 7 bases for V and 5 bases for J; bases not matched to a gene: 7. From germline, CDR1 is SGHRS and CDR2 YFSETQ. The CDR3 is 13 amino acids. The CDR3 sequence: CASRLAVIDTQYF. The CDR3 nucleotides read TGCGCCAGCCGTCTAGCGGTTATAGATACGCAGTATTTT.

This clone was observed a handful of times. The V call is TRBV7-3, the J call TRBJ2-1, with 11 positions matching TRBD2. The CDR3 is 14 residues long. V gave up 6 bases and J gave up 4 bases; unmatched junction bases: 2. Germline-derived CDR1 and CDR2 are SGHTA and FQGTGA. The CDR3 DNA follows: TGTGCCAGCAGTCTAGCGGGAGGTTACAATGAGCAGTTCTTC. This encodes CASSLAGGYNEQFF. The whole variable domain, remainder taken from reference TRBV7-3 and TRBJ2-1, is GAGVSQTPSNKVTEKGKYVELRCDPISGHTALYWYRQSLGQGPEFLIYFQGTGAADDSGLPNDRFFAVRPEGSVSTLKIQRTERGDSAVYLCASSLAGGYNEQFFGPGTRLTVL.

The chain links TRBV19 to TRBJ2-5, with 9 bases fitting TRBD2. Trimming at V came to 5 bases and at J to 5 bases, leaving 12 bases not matched to a gene. CDR3 size: 16 residues. The germline V gene has CDR1 LNHDA and CDR2 SQIVND (reference sequence). DNA for the CDR3: TGTGCCAGTAGTGGCGGGAGGGCCATAAGGACGGAGACCCAGTACTTC. This sequence encodes CASSGGRAIRTETQYF.

The V call is TRBV29-1, the J call TRBJ2-1; TRBD2 matches at 9 bases. V lost 6 bases to trimming and J lost 4 bases; unmatched junction nucleotides: 1. Germline V gene sequence: CDR1 SQVTM, CDR2 ANQGSEA. The CDR3 is 12 amino acids. CDR3 sequence reads: CSVTSGYNEQFF. The CDR3 bases are TGCAGCGTCACTAGCGGGTACAATGAGCAGTTCTTC.

This chain links TRBV19 with TRBJ2-4; TRBD2 aligns across 7 bases. This CDR3 contains 15 residues. V dropped 3 bases and J dropped 3; count of bases not matched to a gene: 5. The germline V gene has CDR1 LNHDA and CDR2 SQIVND (reference sequence). CDR3 coding DNA: TGTGCCAGTAGTATTATCGGCGGGGGCAAAAACATTCAGTACTTC. It is translated as CASSIIGGGKNIQYF. The variable domain in full, with the rest retrieved from reference TRBV19 and TRBJ2-4, is DGGITQSPKYLFRKEGQNVTLSCEQNLNHDAMYWYRQDPGQGLRLIYYSQIVNDFQKGDIAEGYSVSREKKESFPLTVTSAQKNPTAFYLCASSIIGGGKNIQYFGAGTRLSVL.

V usage is TRBV15 and J usage is TRBJ2-1, with 11 bases aligning to TRBD2. The CDR3 is made up of 19 amino acids. Trimming at V came to 0 bases and at J to 4 bases, leaving 11 bases not matched to a gene. The germline gives CDR1 LNHNV, CDR2 YYDKDF (reference sequence). CDR3: CATSRDGTSGPNFYNEQFF. CDR3 in DNA: TGTGCCACCAGCAGAGATGGGACTAGCGGCCCCAACTTTTACAATGAGCAGTTCTTC.

DNA for the CDR3: TGTGCCAGTAAAGGTCGGGATCGTACATCCTACAATGAGCAGTTCTTC. Translated: CASKGRDRTSYNEQFF. The J gene is TRBJ2-1, the V gene TRBV19; D possibly corresponds to TRBD2 (5 bases). Germline lookup yields CDR1 LNHDA and CDR2 SQIVND (reference sequence). The CDR3 sequence is 16 residues long. Trimming took 7 bases from V and 1 from J, leaving 17 bases between them.

This clone was seen more than once but under ten times. The rearrangement uses TRBV7-3 and TRBJ2-2, with D maybe TRBD2 (5 bases). This CDR3 is 14 amino acids long. The V gene's germline CDR1 is SGHTA and CDR2 FQGTGA. The V and J ends lost 5 bases and 5 bases respectively, with 12 bases between them. The CDR3 DNA follows: TGTGCCAGCAGCCCCGCCTCGGGGACCGGGGAGCTGTTTTTT. Translation: CASSPASGTGELFF.

This rearrangement joins TRBV7-9 to TRBJ2-3; D is ambiguous. The germline gives CDR1 SEHNR, CDR2 FQNEAQ (reference sequence). V lost 2 bases and J 0 bases, leaving 9 bases between the germline ends. The CDR3 totals 15 residues. The CDR3 here is CASSLRAKSTDTQYF. As DNA, the CDR3 is TGTGCCAGCAGCTTACGGGCGAAAAGCACAGATACGCAGTATTTT.

V is TRBV6-1 and J is TRBJ1-4, with D maybe TRBD1 (6 bases). The length of the CDR3 is 15 residues. V was shortened by 5 bases and J by 8 bases, with 18 bases between the two germline ends. Germline values: CDR1 MNHNS, CDR2 SASEGT. CDR3: CASSTPGGGREKLFF. The CDR3, as DNA: TGTGCCAGCAGTACCCCTGGGGGGGGCCGGGAAAAACTGTTTTTT.

This chain connects TRBV5-4 to TRBJ2-3, with a weak D call TRBD1 (7 bases). The CDR3 length is 14 residues. With 6 bases removed from V and 0 bases from J, the gap between germline ends came to 11 bases. Germline lookup yields CDR1 SGHNT and CDR2 YYREEE (reference sequence). The CDR3 region has the DNA TGTGCCAGCACAGGGGGACTGAGCACAGATACGCAGTATTTT. Protein product: CASTGGLSTDTQYF.

The J gene is TRBJ1-2, the V gene TRBV6-5; D perhaps matches TRBD1 (6 bases). This CDR3 contains 15 residues. Germline CDR1 and CDR2: MNHEY and SVGAGI. Trimming took 7 bases from V and 4 from J, leaving 19 bases between them. The CDR3, as DNA: TGTGCCAGCACCCAGAGGGGGGATTATCCCTATGGCTACACCTTC. It codes for CASTQRGDYPYGYTF.

V gene TRBV21-1 combines with J gene TRBJ2-1; TRBD2, as called in the table, went unchecked against the DNA. TRBV21-1 is shown as a pseudogene. This CDR3 comprises 18 residues. CDR3 loop: CASSKALWLASSYNEQFF. As DNA, the CDR3 is TGTGCCAGCAGCAAAGCGCTTTGGCTAGCGAGCTCCTACAATGAGCAGTTCTTC.

This clone was seen only once. The chain employs TRBV6-6 and TRBJ2-1; perhaps TRBD2 as D (6 bases). CDR3 size: 15 residues. The V end was cut by 4 bases, the J end by 10 bases, with 20 bases between. Germline V lookup: CDR1 MNHNY, CDR2 SVGAGI (reference sequence). The CDR3 loop reads CASSSTGLSIGEQFF. The CDR3, as DNA: TGTGCCAGCAGTTCCACGGGACTCTCGATTGGAGAGCAGTTCTTC.

V gene TRBV27 combines with J gene TRBJ2-1, with 11 bases fitting TRBD2. Germline V lookup: CDR1 MNHEY, CDR2 SMNVEV (reference sequence). The ends lost 6 bases at V and 10 bases at J; junction bases unmatched: 14. The CDR3 has 16 amino acids. CDR3 in amino acids: CASRSPLAGVAGEQFF. Written as DNA, the CDR3 is TGTGCCAGCAGATCCCCACTAGCGGGAGTAGCTGGGGAGCAGTTCTTC.

This CDR3 is CASRWVAGEEQPQHF. DNA of the CDR3: TGTGCCAGCAGGTGGGTGGCAGGAGAGGAGCAGCCCCAGCATTTT. The rearrangement links TRBV6-1 to TRBJ1-5; D remains ambiguous. CDR3 length equals 15 residues. The germline V and J ends were trimmed by 6 bases and 7 bases, with 19 bases remaining between them. Per the germline V gene, CDR1 is MNHNS and CDR2 is SASEGT.